This TCR beta chain was found in a study of blood T cell repertoires in COVID-19. About the study: The study drew acute and convalescent COVID-19 samples from the United States, Italy and Spain. PBMCs, B-cell-depleted T cells, or T cells were the source of the cDNA or gDNA that made up the material.

This CDR3 is 13 amino acids long. Trimming removed 10 bases from V and 5 bases from J, with 17 bases in between. CDR1 is SNHLY and CDR2 is FYNNEI in the germline V gene. In the authors' methods: Nucleated cell number was recorded as an estimate derived from reference gene primer amplification. Here immunoSEQ multiplex PCR was the method, and the copy in TCRdb shows in-frame clones only, minus some. V and J calls and clone size come straight from that table; D and trimming were deduced from the DNA. This table holds fewer than 55,000 clones, about four fifths found once. The J gene is TRBJ1-1, the V gene TRBV2; D ambiguous. Sequenced input: peripheral blood. This receptor was obtained from a man in his sixties or seventies with active COVID-19. CDR3 region: CATEGGRWTEAFF. CDR3 sequence (DNA): TGTGCCACCGAGGGCGGGAGGTGGACTGAAGCTTTCTTT. The variable domain in full, completed from reference TRBV2 and TRBJ1-1, reads EPEVTQTPSHQVTQMGQEVILRCVPISNHLYFYWYRQILGQKVEFLVSFYNNEISEKSEIFDDQFSVERPDGSNFTLKIRSTKLEDSAMYFCATEGGRWTEAFFGQGTRLTVV.